This T cell receptor (beta chain) was sequenced during a study of T-cell reconstitution after alpha-beta-depleted transplantation in children listed by TCRdb under 2016. Looking at the study overall: T-cell immune reconstitution after TCRalphabeta/CD19-depleted allogeneic hematopoietic cell transplantation in children was quantitatively tracked in the study by means of TCR repertoire profiling.

Interpreted using the paper, the treatment or condition label stands for: allogeneic hematopoietic cell transplantation with graft depleted of TCRalphabeta T cells and CD19 B cells. The transplant recipients were children given TCRalphabeta/CD19-depleted allogeneic hematopoietic cell grafts. This clonotype was detected many times. The antigen it binds to is not known. Within one base of it there is no much larger clone, and no base qualities were kept. The CDR3, cysteine through phenylalanine, is 15 amino acids long. Here the CDR3 DNA is all that survives: 45 bases in frame from base 1. CDR1 is given as MNHNS and CDR2 as SASEGT, both from the germline V gene. V and J are trimmed by 6 bases and 9 bases, and the gene matches miss 13 bases of the junction. Findings and caveats that apply to the study as a whole: Hyperexpanded clone frequencies declined over subsequent months; after one year, T-cell counts and TCRbeta diversity were mostly attributed to newly produced T cells. In some patients, the high TCRbeta diversity seen at day 60 was put down to recipient T cells and intrathymic progenitors that had survived conditioning. The apparently early recovery of alphabetaT-cell counts about two months after transplant reportedly depended on only several hundred rapidly expanded clones that came from non-depleted graft cells.

Libraries were built with PCR. TCRdb names Illumina HiSeq 2500 as the instrument used. TCR library preparation used molecular barcoding, with unique molecular identifiers applied to normalize quantification of the TCRbeta repertoire. TCRdb reprocessing: public reads trimmed at Q25 with fastp, clones called with MiXCR, in-frame beta chains kept. Rows with one shared CDR3 protein collapse into an entry with the most common genes and DNA. This sample gives approximately 170,000 distinct CDR3 sequences in total; roughly 10% of them show up just once. The ten largest clones represent 13% of the sample. The clonotype was recovered from a boy aged 2-15 years with acute myeloid leukemia, due to receive a stem cell transplant. The chain uses TRBV6-1 and TRBJ2-1, and 8 junction bases match TRBD2. Sequenced material: PBMCs, taken before TCRalphabeta/CD19-depleted stem cell transplant. The DNA reads TGTGCCAGCAGCCTACGGGGGGGCGGTGTCGGTGAGCAGTTCTTC. This codes for CASSLRGGGVGEQFF.